These 17 T cell receptor beta chains were all obtained from the same sample, sequenced in a study of blood T cell repertoires in COVID-19 (TCRdb year 2020). Library preparation was by the immunoSEQ multiplex PCR assay. TCRdb provides this immuneACCESS table in a form limited to in-frame rearrangements. Some clones are lacking; in checked studies, under half of them reflect an unresolved V gene, and why the rest are absent is not known. This sample holds about 150,000 clones; about 83% were observed only once. The top ten hold roughly 2.5% of the sample. The sequencing input was peripheral blood. Receptors originate from a woman aged 80 or over with COVID-19, enrolled during active disease.

The rearrangement joins TRBV5-4 to TRBJ1-1; no clear D gene. Trimming cost V 2 bases and J 3 bases, with 8 bases left between them. Germline V lookup: CDR1 SGHNT, CDR2 YYREEE (reference sequence). The CDR3 spans 13 residues. CDR3 bases: TGTGCCAGCAGCTTTGATGCGGACACTGAAGCTTTCTTT. Amino acid sequence: CASSFDADTEAFF.

The genes are TRBV7-9 and TRBJ2-1; D unresolved. Germline lookup yields CDR1 SEHNR and CDR2 FQNEAQ (reference sequence). V shed 0 bases and J shed 12 bases, with 12 bases lying between them. This CDR3 is 13 amino acids long. In DNA form, the CDR3 reads TGTGCCAGCAGCTTAGCGGCCAGCCCGGGGCAGTTCTTC. It encodes CASSLAASPGQFF.

CDR3 sequence reads: CASSLSASGKYEQYF. CDR3 DNA: TGTGCCAGCAGTTTATCGGCTAGCGGGAAATACGAGCAGTACTTC. This chain uses TRBV27 with TRBJ2-7; 9 nucleotides match TRBD2. The CDR3 contains 15 residues. Germline V gives CDR1 MNHEY, CDR2 SMNVEV (reference sequence). The ends lost 0 bases at V and 4 bases at J; junction bases unmatched: 4.

The chain uses TRBV7-2 and TRBJ2-1, with TRBD2 identical over 7 bases. Germline-derived CDR1 and CDR2 are SGHTA and FQGNSA. V shed 0 bases, J shed 2 bases, and the junction held 1 base outside the gene matches. This CDR3 is 15 amino acids long. The CDR3 DNA is TGTGCCAGCAGCTTAGCGAGCGGGGCCTACAATGAGCAGTTCTTC. The encoded protein is CASSLASGAYNEQFF.

The chain carries TRBV11-2 and TRBJ2-7, with D perhaps TRBD1 (6 bases). The CDR3 covers 16 residues. V dropped 5 bases and J dropped 3 bases, with 20 bases sitting between them. From germline, CDR1 is SGHAT and CDR2 FQNNGV. For the CDR3, the DNA is TGTGCCAGCAGCCAAAGCCAGGGGTTCACCATCTACGAGCAGTACTTC. Translating gives CASSQSQGFTIYEQYF.

This chain joins TRBV2 and TRBJ1-1; D is uncertain. The CDR3 spans 13 residues. Germline V gives CDR1 SNHLY, CDR2 FYNNEI. The V end was cut by 4 bases, the J end by 3 bases, with 9 bases between. The CDR3 loop is CASSGTGYTEAFF. CDR3 coding DNA: TGTGCCAGCAGTGGAACGGGGTACACTGAAGCTTTCTTT.

The chain links TRBV4-1 to TRBJ2-7; D may be TRBD1 (5 bases). The V gene lost 1 base and the J gene lost 6 bases, with 16 bases spanning the gap. The length of the CDR3 is 15 residues. Germline-derived CDR1 and CDR2 are MGHRA and YSYEKL. CDR3 amino acids: CASSQGVGAKGEQYF. In nucleotides, the CDR3 is TGCGCCAGCAGCCAAGGAGTAGGGGCAAAGGGCGAGCAGTACTTC.

The chain carries TRBV7-9 and TRBJ2-7; D unclear. Per germline, CDR1 SEHNR and CDR2 FQNEAQ (reference sequence). V lost 0 bases and J lost 2, with 8 bases in between. CDR3 length: 14 amino acids. CDR3 loop: CASSLALTAYEQYF. The CDR3 coding sequence is TGTGCCAGCAGCTTAGCTCTAACAGCCTACGAGCAGTACTTC. Full variable domain (missing parts from reference TRBV7-9 and TRBJ2-7): DTGVSQNPRHKITKRGQNVTFRCDPISEHNRLYWYRQTLGQGPEFLTYFQNEAQLEKSRLLSDRFSAERPKGSFSTLEIQRTEQGDSAMYLCASSLALTAYEQYFGPGTRLTVT.

The V call is TRBV7-8, the J call TRBJ2-5, with 8 bases matching TRBD2. The CDR3 loop spans 16 amino acids. Germline assignment: CDR1 SGHVS and CDR2 FQNEAQ. Trimming removed 5 bases from V and 0 bases from J; junction bases left unmatched: 8. As DNA, the CDR3 is TGTGCCAGCAGCAAATATTTGCGGGGGGACCAAGAGACCCAGTACTTC. It translates to CASSKYLRGDQETQYF.

This clone was recorded only once. The chain is built from TRBV7-9 and TRBJ2-1, with D possibly TRBD2 on 5 matching bases. Trimming stripped 2 bases from V and 5 bases from J, with 16 bases between. The CDR3 consists of 16 residues. Germline lookup yields CDR1 SEHNR and CDR2 FQNEAQ (reference sequence). The CDR3 DNA reads TGTGCCAGCAGCTTACTAGAGGAGGTCGGCCACAATGAGCAGTTCTTC. This sequence encodes CASSLLEEVGHNEQFF.

This rearrangement joins TRBV24-1 to TRBJ2-1; tentatively, D is TRBD2 (5 bases). Germline V CDR1 and CDR2: KGHDR, SFDVKD. V shed 3 bases and J shed 8 bases, with 16 bases lying between them. The CDR3 is 15 amino acids. CDR3 in DNA: TGTGCCACCAGTGATCCAACCGGGAATGGTGATGAGCAGTTCTTC. Translated: CATSDPTGNGDEQFF.

This clone was observed a single time. CDR3 in DNA: TGTGCCAGCTCACCAGCAGGGGGTGGTCAGCCCCAGCATTTT. It yields the protein CASSPAGGGQPQHF. The rearrangement links TRBV18 to TRBJ1-5, with TRBD1 matching 7 bases. This CDR3 region has 14 residues. Germline lookup yields CDR1 KGHSH and CDR2 LQKENI. V trimming: 2 bases; J trimming: 6 bases; junction bases outside the gene matches: 4.

The J gene is TRBJ1-3, the V gene TRBV29-1; D remains unclear. V was trimmed by 6 bases and J by 5 bases, leaving 14 bases between them. Looked up from germline, CDR1 is SQVTM and CDR2 is ANQGSEA. The CDR3 is 13 amino acids. CDR3 in DNA: TGCAGCGTGGGCCGGGTACAAAGAAACACCATATATTTT. This translates into CSVGRVQRNTIYF.

This clone was seen just once. V gene TRBV18 combines with J gene TRBJ1-4, with D unclear. The ends were cut back, 3 bases at V and 5 bases at J, with 10 bases in the middle. The CDR3 extends over 14 amino acids. Germline CDR1 and CDR2: KGHSH and LQKENI. Written as DNA, the CDR3 is TGTGCCAGCTCACCGGTGGCGGAGAATGAAAAACTGTTTTTT. Protein sequence: CASSPVAENEKLFF.

The chain carries TRBV28 and TRBJ2-3; 9 positions match TRBD1. V gave up 3 bases and J gave up 6 bases; unmatched junction bases: 4. Germline V lookup: CDR1 MDHEN, CDR2 SYDVKM. The CDR3 covers 14 residues. This chain's CDR3 is CASSFRDREDTQYF. The CDR3, as DNA: TGTGCCAGCAGTTTCCGGGACAGGGAGGATACGCAGTATTTT.

The V and J genes are TRBV6-5 and TRBJ1-1; D not resolved. The CDR3 is 14 amino acids. Looked up from germline, CDR1 is MNHEY and CDR2 is SVGAGI. V lost 2 bases to trimming and J lost 1 base, with 8 bases between them. The CDR3 bases are TGTGCCAGCAGTTACAGAGGTACGAACACTGAAGCTTTCTTT. It specifies CASSYRGTNTEAFF.

V usage is TRBV16 and J usage is TRBJ1-2; D not certain. V shed 0 bases and J shed 7 bases, with 9 bases lying between them. Germline values: CDR1 KGHSY, CDR2 FQNENV. The CDR3 covers 13 residues. The CDR3 loop is CASSQSIRGGYTF. CDR3 nucleotide sequence: TGTGCCAGCAGCCAATCGATCCGGGGTGGCTACACCTTC.